This entry lists 7 T cell receptor beta chains sequenced from one sample in a study of cytomegalovirus exposure and HLA in healthy donors. A multiplex PCR was run with 60 Vbeta primers and 13 Jbeta primers. Data came from immunoSEQ multiplex PCR; TCRdb stores just in-frame clones and leaves some out. The repertoire holds some 240,000 clones, over 90% seen once, with roughly 1.5% in the top ten. The specimen was PBMCs. Receptors were obtained from a girl aged 2-10 years in good health and CMV-seronegative.

This chain uses TRBV4-2 with TRBJ1-5; D unclear. This CDR3 region has 13 residues. V shed 1 base and J shed 3 bases, with 4 bases lying between them. The germline V gene has CDR1 LGHNA and CDR2 YNFKEQ. CDR3 in DNA: TGTGCCAGCAGCCAAGTAGACAATCAGCCCCAGCATTTT. It is translated as CASSQVDNQPQHF.

The V and J genes are TRBV6-5 and TRBJ2-5; 7 nucleotides agree with TRBD2. The length of the CDR3 is 16 residues. Germline V gene lookup returns CDR1 MNHEY and CDR2 SVGAGI. V lost 2 bases and J lost 0; bases outside the gene matches: 6. The CDR3 protein is CASSYNELANQETQYF. The CDR3 nucleotides are TGTGCCAGCAGTTACAATGAACTAGCGAACCAAGAGACCCAGTACTTC.

The chain links TRBV27 to TRBJ2-7; TRBD2 agrees at 7 bases. CDR3 size: 14 residues. V gave up 10 bases and J gave up 6 bases; unmatched junction bases: 15. CDR1 and CDR2 from the germline V gene are MNHEY and SMNVEV (reference sequence). The CDR3 DNA reads TGTGCCACCTCGAACTCGGCGGGAGTTGTCGAGCAGTACTTC. Its translation: CATSNSAGVVEQYF.

This clone appeared once. The chain combines TRBV7-6 with TRBJ2-2; 7 nucleotides line up with TRBD2. Germline CDR1 SGHVS, CDR2 FNYEAQ. The CDR3 is 18 amino acids. V shed 1 base, J shed 1 base, and the junction held 9 bases outside the gene matches. CDR3: CASSLVFFREGNTGELFF. For the CDR3, the DNA is TGTGCCAGCAGCTTAGTTTTCTTCAGGGAGGGGAACACCGGGGAGCTGTTTTTT.

The CDR3 protein is CASSHSGANVLTF. DNA for the CDR3: TGTGCCAGCAGTCACTCTGGGGCCAACGTCCTGACTTTC. The genes are TRBV7-9 and TRBJ2-6; D not certain. Germline V lookup: CDR1 SEHNR, CDR2 FQNEAQ (reference sequence). This CDR3 is built from 13 residues. The V end was cut by 6 bases, the J end by 0 bases, with 3 bases between.

The V call is TRBV29-1, the J call TRBJ2-7; 7 nucleotides match TRBD2. The CDR3 covers 12 residues. The ends lost 4 bases at V and 2 bases at J; junction bases unmatched: 2. Per the germline V gene, CDR1 is SQVTM and CDR2 is ANQGSEA. CDR3 sequence reads: CSVAGGTYEQYF. CDR3 nucleotide sequence: TGCAGCGTTGCCGGGGGGACCTACGAGCAGTACTTC.

The J gene is TRBJ2-5, the V gene TRBV27; 9 bases map to TRBD2. This CDR3 comprises 13 residues. Trimming cost V 8 bases and J 2 bases; bases outside gene matches: 3. Germline CDR1 and CDR2: MNHEY and SMNVEV (reference sequence). The CDR3 region is CASGGLAQETQYF. CDR3 DNA: TGTGCCAGCGGGGGACTAGCACAAGAGACCCAGTACTTC.